This TCR beta chain was identified in a study of blood T cell repertoires in COVID-19. This table comes from immunoSEQ multiplex PCR, and its TCRdb copy is limited to in-frame clones, with some not included. The sample gives fewer than 250,000 clones, approximately 82% of which show up once; under 3.5% is in the top ten. The V gene's germline CDR1 is SGHTA and CDR2 FQGNSA. The V and J ends lost 6 bases and 7 bases respectively, with 16 bases between them. The CDR3 has 15 amino acids. The clonotype comes from a man over 45 with active or convalescent COVID-19. This chain joins TRBV7-2 and TRBJ1-6, with D possibly TRBD1 on 6 matching bases. Sequencing input: peripheral blood. The CDR3 coding sequence is TGTGCCAGCAGGTTGGACAGCGCTCGCAATTCACCCCTCCACTTT. Encoded protein: CASRLDSARNSPLHF.